This TCR beta chain was identified in a study of blood T cell repertoires in COVID-19. The overall study: Donors in the United States, Italy and Spain gave samples during acute or convalescent COVID-19.

With V trimmed by 3 bases and J by 10 bases, 15 bases remained unmatched. The CDR3 sequence is 16 residues long. Germline V gene data show CDR1 as MNHEY and CDR2 as SVGAGI. Per the study methods: For nucleated cells, counts were estimated from reference gene primer amplification. Here immunoSEQ multiplex PCR was the method, and the copy in TCRdb shows in-frame clones only, minus some. For V, J and clone size, that table is used; D and trimming come from the DNA. Of about 110,000 clones in the sample, approximately 88% were seen once. This chain connects TRBV6-5 to TRBJ2-3; 8 nucleotides align to TRBD2. The receptor comes from a man in his fifties with active or convalescent COVID-19. The sequencing input was peripheral blood. For the CDR3, the DNA is TGTGCCAGCAGTTATGAGGCGGGAGGCAACTATGTTCCGCAGTATTTT. Its protein product is CASSYEAGGNYVPQYF.